One and the same sample provided the 28 T cell receptor beta chains below, sequenced in a study of T-cell memory formation after mild COVID-19. Via MiXCR, TCRdb re-called the 5' RACE reads, giving one row per CDR3 protein. This table holds about 620,000 distinct CDR3 sequences, under 20% found once. The sample comprised PBMCs or a T cell subset sorted from them (not recorded which). The source is an adult woman who had mild COVID-19 (a few samples of this study predate the infection). Cell type and time point are not known.

This clonotype has at least ten counts. This chain joins TRBV5-1 and TRBJ2-4; TRBD2 agrees at 8 bases. The germline V gene encodes CDR1 SGHRS and CDR2 YFSETQ. This CDR3 has 15 residues. V lost 4 bases, J lost 6 bases, and 9 bases stayed unmatched. CDR3 loop: CASSSGSSDRNIQYF. The CDR3 DNA is TGCGCCAGCAGCAGCGGGAGCAGTGATCGAAACATTCAGTACTTC.

The V and J genes are TRBV6-5 and TRBJ1-1, with 7 bases aligning to TRBD1. V lost 6 bases and J lost 7; bases outside the gene matches: 11. From germline, CDR1 is MNHEY and CDR2 SVGAGI. This CDR3 region has 14 residues. CDR3 nucleotides: TGTGCCAGCAGACGACAGGGCCACGGGATTGAAGCTTTCTTT. This gives the protein CASRRQGHGIEAFF.

The chain couples TRBV7-2 to TRBJ2-3; TRBD1 or TRBD2 may be the D gene (5 bases each). Germline V gene lookup returns CDR1 SGHTA and CDR2 FQGNSA. Trimming cost V 1 base and J 2 bases, with 19 bases left between them. CDR3 length: 18 amino acids. The CDR3, as DNA: TGTGCCAGCAGCTTAGGGGGGAGTTCCAGGTCTTCCACAGATACGCAGTATTTT. Encoded protein: CASSLGGSSRSSTDTQYF.

The chain links TRBV20-1 to TRBJ2-2; 10 nucleotides align to TRBD2. The length of the CDR3 is 15 residues. V trimming: 5 bases; J trimming: 6 bases; junction bases outside the gene matches: 9. CDR1 DFQATT and CDR2 SNEGSKA come from the germline V gene (reference sequence). The CDR3 DNA reads as TGCAGTGCTCCTAAGAGCGGGAGGGCCTCCGGGGAGCTGTTTTTT. Amino acid sequence: CSAPKSGRASGELFF.

This clonotype was seen more than once but under ten times. J is TRBJ2-5 and V is TRBV6-6; D not certain. The V end was cut by 5 bases, the J end by 5 bases, with 9 bases between. CDR1 and CDR2 from the germline V gene are MNHNY and SVGAGI (reference sequence). The CDR3 is made up of 12 amino acids. The CDR3 bases are TGTGCCAGCAGTCCCGACCTCGAGACCCAGTACTTC. Protein product: CASSPDLETQYF.

This clonotype has more than one count but fewer than ten. The chain has TRBV24-1 and TRBJ2-4; 9 bases map to TRBD2. The V gene's germline CDR1 is KGHDR and CDR2 SFDVKD. The CDR3 extends over 13 amino acids. V shed 5 bases and J 7 bases; nucleotides not matched to a gene: 2. The CDR3 sequence is CATSVAGGNIQYF. Written as DNA, the CDR3 is TGTGCCACCAGTGTTGCGGGAGGGAACATTCAGTACTTC.

This clonotype has just a few counts. The rearrangement links TRBV3-1 to TRBJ2-3; 11 bases align to TRBD2. The germline CDR1 and CDR2 sequences are LGHDT and YNNKEL (reference sequence). The CDR3 has 18 residues. Unmatched junction bases numbered 8, after V lost 0 bases and J lost 3 bases. The CDR3 bases are TGTGCCAGCAGCCAAGATCTGGTTACTAGCGGGAGTACAGATACGCAGTATTTT. The encoded protein is CASSQDLVTSGSTDTQYF.

This chain uses TRBV7-8 with TRBJ1-2; no clear D gene. Germline-derived CDR1 and CDR2 are SGHVS and FQNEAQ. The CDR3 loop spans 14 amino acids. The germline V and J ends were trimmed by 5 bases and 9 bases, with 19 bases remaining between them. Written as DNA, the CDR3 is TGTGCCAGCAGCGGTTTGGTTTTTGGAAGGAGCTACACCTTC. Translated: CASSGLVFGRSYTF.

This clonotype was seen at least ten times. This rearrangement joins TRBV7-9 to TRBJ2-1; 7 bases are a match to TRBD1. V was clipped by 5 bases and J by 9 bases; unmatched bases: 13. Germline V CDR1 and CDR2: SEHNR, FQNEAQ (reference sequence). This CDR3 has 15 residues. The CDR3 region has the DNA TGTGCCAGCAGCGAGGGTAGCACACGACAGGGTGAGCAGTTCTTC. Its translation is CASSEGSTRQGEQFF.

This clonotype has just a few counts. The chain joins TRBV7-9 to TRBJ2-1; D remains unclear. V dropped 3 bases and J dropped 12 bases, with 9 bases sitting between them. CDR1 is SEHNR and CDR2 is FQNEAQ in the germline V gene (reference sequence). This CDR3 spans 11 amino acids. The CDR3 protein is CASSFNRRQFF. CDR3 nucleotides: TGTGCCAGCAGCTTCAATCGGAGGCAGTTCTTC.

The chain joins TRBV24-1 to TRBJ1-5, with 9 bases identical to TRBD1. Trimming at V came to 3 bases and at J to 5 bases, leaving 7 bases not matched to a gene. The CDR3 extends over 16 amino acids. Germline loops: CDR1 KGHDR, CDR2 SFDVKD. The CDR3 here is CATSDHTGGWDQPQHF. The CDR3 bases are TGTGCCACCAGTGATCACACAGGGGGCTGGGATCAGCCCCAGCATTTT.

This clonotype was detected only a few times. The gene calls are TRBV15 and TRBJ2-7, with TRBD1 matching over 10 bases. CDR1 and CDR2 from the germline V gene are LNHNV and YYDKDF (reference sequence). V was clipped by 1 base and J by 6 bases; unmatched bases: 6. The CDR3 contains 15 residues. For the CDR3, the DNA is TGTGCCACCAGCAGAGTTAGACAGGGGGCATTCGAGCAGTACTTC. Translation gives CATSRVRQGAFEQYF.

This clonotype occurred many times. V is TRBV18 and J is TRBJ2-5; D unresolved. The CDR3 loop spans 13 amino acids. V lost 8 bases to trimming and J lost 5 bases, with 15 bases between them. Germline loops: CDR1 KGHSH, CDR2 LQKENI. This chain's CDR3 is CASSPPGGETQYF. As DNA, the CDR3 is TGTGCCAGCAGCCCTCCGGGTGGGGAGACCCAGTACTTC.

This clonotype has a single count. V and J are TRBV7-9 and TRBJ2-1; either TRBD1 or TRBD2 may fit D (6 bases each). The germline V gene encodes CDR1 SEHNR and CDR2 FQNEAQ (reference sequence). The V and J ends lost 5 bases and 3 bases respectively, with 14 bases between them. The CDR3 has 15 amino acids. The CDR3 nucleotides are TGTGCCAGCAGCCCCAAGGGGGGCAGCTACAATGAGCAGTTCTTC. Protein sequence: CASSPKGGSYNEQFF.

The rearrangement joins TRBV4-1 to TRBJ1-1; TRBD1 agrees at 7 bases. The CDR3 is 15 amino acids. In germline, CDR1 is MGHRA, CDR2 YSYEKL. J was trimmed by 4 bases and V by 2 bases; bases with no gene match: 7. CDR3: CASSQLTGSGTEAFF. CDR3 nucleotide sequence: TGCGCCAGCAGCCAACTGACAGGGTCGGGCACTGAAGCTTTCTTT.

The J gene is TRBJ2-6, the V gene TRBV7-6, with D possibly being TRBD2 (6 bases). Deletions cut 6 bases from V and 0 bases from J, with 9 bases between. The CDR3 extends over 15 amino acids. CDR1 is SGHVS, CDR2 FNYEAQ, per germline. This CDR3 reads CASRGLNSGANVLTF. The CDR3 nucleotides are TGTGCCAGCAGGGGACTTAACTCTGGGGCCAACGTCCTGACTTTC.

The chain recombines TRBV25-1 with TRBJ2-1; D tentatively fits TRBD1 or TRBD2 (5 bases each). Germline CDR1 is MGHDK and CDR2 is SYGVNS. This CDR3 is built from 15 residues. Trimming pared 4 bases from V and 6 bases from J, leaving 16 bases between. DNA of the CDR3: TGTGCCAGCAGTGGCCCCAGGGAGCTTTCCAATGAGCAGTTCTTC. Encoded protein: CASSGPRELSNEQFF. The whole variable domain, filled in from reference TRBV25-1 and TRBJ2-1, reads EADIYQTPRYLVIGTGKKITLECSQTMGHDKMYWYQQDPGMELHLIHYSYGVNSTEKGDLSSESTVSRIRTEHFPLTLESARPSHTSQYLCASSGPRELSNEQFFGPGTRLTVL.

This rearrangement joins TRBV12-2 to TRBJ2-7; the table's TRBD1 call for D was not verified on the DNA. TRBV12-2 is labeled a pseudogene. This CDR3 is 16 amino acids long. This CDR3 is CASRPAPYAVHYEQYF. The CDR3 DNA follows: TGTGCAAGTCGCCCCGCCCCCTATGCTGTTCACTACGAGCAGTACTTC.

The rearrangement links TRBV9 to TRBJ1-1; 9 nucleotides align to TRBD1. CDR1 and CDR2 from the germline V gene are SGDLS and YYNGEE. The CDR3 is 16 residues long. V lost 3 bases to trimming and J lost 2 bases; unmatched junction nucleotides: 8. This CDR3 reads CASSARQGERNTEAFF. The CDR3 region has the DNA TGTGCCAGCAGCGCACGACAGGGGGAAAGAAACACTGAAGCTTTCTTT. Full variable domain (remainder filled in from reference TRBV9 and TRBJ1-1): DSGVTQTPKHLITATGQRVTLRCSPRSGDLSVYWYQQSLDQGLQFLIQYYNGEERAKGNILERFSAQQFPDLHSELNLSSLELGDSALYFCASSARQGERNTEAFFGQGTRLTVV.

Regarding this clonotype: This sequence may be a read error, since a much larger clone differs from it by one base. The chain is built from TRBV12-3 or TRBV12-4 and TRBJ2-3; D is possibly TRBD1 or TRBD2 (5 bases each). This CDR3 is built from 14 residues. CDR3 coding DNA: TGTGCCTGCAGTCTCGGGGACGTCACAGATACGCAGTATTTT. Translation gives CACSLGDVTDTQYF.

The chain is built from TRBV7-9 and TRBJ2-1; D remains ambiguous. Trimming took 4 bases from V and 7 from J, leaving 11 bases between them. The germline V gene has CDR1 SEHNR and CDR2 FQNEAQ (reference sequence). The CDR3 is 13 amino acids. The CDR3 spells CASSSGRVNEQFF. The DNA for the CDR3 is TGTGCCAGCAGCTCTGGCAGAGTTAATGAGCAGTTCTTC.

This clonotype was observed a few times. The chain is built from TRBV5-1 and TRBJ2-2, with D possibly TRBD2 on 5 matching bases. Germline CDR1 reads SGHRS; CDR2 reads YFSETQ. The CDR3 is made up of 14 amino acids. V was trimmed by 3 bases and J by 7 bases, leaving 13 bases between them. The CDR3 protein is CASSSHGENGELFF. CDR3 nucleotides: TGCGCCAGCAGCTCCCACGGGGAGAACGGGGAGCTGTTTTTT. The whole variable domain, filled in from reference TRBV5-1 and TRBJ2-2, reads KAGVTQTPRYLIKTRGQQVTLSCSPISGHRSVSWYQQTPGQGLQFLFEYFSETQRNKGNFPGRFSGRQFSNSRSEMNVSTLELGDSALYLCASSSHGENGELFFGEGSRLTVL.

As concerns this clonotype: A read error may produce the germline difference seen at one junction end. The chain is built from TRBV7-7 and TRBJ1-3; the D gene is possibly TRBD1 (5 bases). In germline, CDR1 is SSHAT, CDR2 FNYEAQ (reference sequence). The CDR3 spans 16 residues. The CDR3 DNA sequence: TGTGCTAGCAGCTCCGGGACTCCGAACTCTGGAAACACCATATATTTT. Its protein is CASSSGTPNSGNTIYF.

In this sample, this clonotype turned up a few times. The chain joins TRBV7-9 to TRBJ2-7; 7 bases line up with TRBD1. The germline V gene encodes CDR1 SEHNR and CDR2 FQNEAQ (reference sequence). This CDR3 has 16 amino acids. With 0 bases clipped from V and 3 bases from J, the junction kept 8 bases outside the gene matches. The CDR3 DNA sequence: TGTGCCAGCAGCTTAGCGGACAGGCCCTCGGGCTACGAGCAGTACTTC. Translation: CASSLADRPSGYEQYF.

This rearrangement joins TRBV7-9 to TRBJ1-2; TRBD1 matches 7 bases. The CDR3 consists of 15 residues. Looked up from germline, CDR1 is SEHNR and CDR2 is FQNEAQ (reference sequence). V was clipped by 5 bases and J by 4 bases; unmatched bases: 10. CDR3 protein: CASSATRDSRYGYTF. In DNA, the CDR3 is TGTGCCAGCAGCGCAACCCGGGACAGTCGCTATGGCTACACCTTC.

This sequence joins TRBV12-3 or TRBV12-4 and TRBJ2-7; D gene uncertain. The V gene lost 3 bases and the J gene lost 7 bases, with 16 bases spanning the gap. There are 14 residues in the CDR3. For the CDR3, the DNA is TGTGCCAGCAGTTTGGTCACAGCCCAGAGAGAGCAGTACTTC. Encoded protein: CASSLVTAQREQYF.

This clonotype was found a few times. V and J are TRBV7-9 and TRBJ2-2; D unresolved. CDR3 length: 15 residues. Trimming removed 6 bases from V and 4 bases from J, with 15 bases in between. Germline V gene sequence: CDR1 SEHNR, CDR2 FQNEAQ (reference sequence). The CDR3 coding sequence is TGTGCCAGCAGTAAGTCCAGCACGGCCACCGGGGAGCTGTTTTTT. Its protein product is CASSKSSTATGELFF.

This clonotype was seen a handful of times. The CDR3 nucleotides are TGTGCCAGCAGCCTACATCTCGTGCTTAAATACAATGAGCAGTTCTTC. This gives the protein CASSLHLVLKYNEQFF. The rearrangement uses TRBV7-9 and TRBJ2-1; D gene unclear. V lost 5 bases and J lost 4, with 18 bases in between. Germline V gene data show CDR1 as SEHNR and CDR2 as FQNEAQ (reference sequence). The CDR3 consists of 16 residues.